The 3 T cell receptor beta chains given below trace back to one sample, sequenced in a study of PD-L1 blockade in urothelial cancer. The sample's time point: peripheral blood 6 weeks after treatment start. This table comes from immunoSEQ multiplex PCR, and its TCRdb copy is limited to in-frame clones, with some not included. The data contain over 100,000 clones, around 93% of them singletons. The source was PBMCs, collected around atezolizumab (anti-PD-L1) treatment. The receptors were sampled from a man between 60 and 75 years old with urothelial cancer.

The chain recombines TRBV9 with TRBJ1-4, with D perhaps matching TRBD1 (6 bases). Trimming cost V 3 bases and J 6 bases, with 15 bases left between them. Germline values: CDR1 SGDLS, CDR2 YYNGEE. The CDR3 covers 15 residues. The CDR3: CASSGTGTPHEKLFF. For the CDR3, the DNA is TGTGCCAGCAGCGGAACCGGGACACCGCATGAAAAACTGTTTTTT. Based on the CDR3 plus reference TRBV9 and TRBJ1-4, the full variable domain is DSGVTQTPKHLITATGQRVTLRCSPRSGDLSVYWYQQSLDQGLQFLIQYYNGEERAKGNILERFSAQQFPDLHSELNLSSLELGDSALYFCASSGTGTPHEKLFFGSGTQLSVL.

The CDR3 is CASSIGTGGSDQPQHF. CDR3 nucleotides: TGTGCCAGCAGCATCGGGACAGGGGGCTCGGATCAGCCCCAGCATTTT. This chain joins TRBV5-5 and TRBJ1-5; 12 positions match TRBD1. The ends lost 4 bases at V and 5 bases at J; junction bases unmatched: 7. The CDR3 covers 16 residues. The germline gives CDR1 SGHKS, CDR2 YYEKEE (reference sequence).

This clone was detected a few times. The CDR3 loop is CAWSGALRQPQHF. As DNA, the CDR3 is TGTGCCTGGAGTGGGGCGCTTAGACAGCCCCAGCATTTT. The chain employs TRBV30 and TRBJ1-5; D gene unclear. Germline V gene data show CDR1 as GTSNPN and CDR2 as SVGIG (reference sequence). The CDR3 covers 13 residues. Trimming removed 1 base at V and 7 bases at J, with 11 bases between.